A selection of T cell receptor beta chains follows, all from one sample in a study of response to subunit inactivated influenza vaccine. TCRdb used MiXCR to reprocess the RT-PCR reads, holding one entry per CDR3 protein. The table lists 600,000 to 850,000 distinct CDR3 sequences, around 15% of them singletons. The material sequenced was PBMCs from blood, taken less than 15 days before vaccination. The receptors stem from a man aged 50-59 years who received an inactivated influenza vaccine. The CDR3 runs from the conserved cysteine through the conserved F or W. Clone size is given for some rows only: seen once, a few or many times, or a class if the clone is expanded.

CDR3 protein: CASSLWDRQLEQYF
J gene: TRBJ2-7
clone size: many
V gene: TRBV3-1

CDR3 protein: CASSLLYPRDRDPEQYF
J gene: TRBJ2-7
clone size: few
V gene: TRBV27

CDR3 protein: CASSLDSQTGNYYEQYF
J gene: TRBJ2-7
clone size: .
V gene: TRBV11-2

CDR3 protein: CASSEWSGAVETQHF
J gene: TRBJ2-5
clone size: .
V gene: TRBV2

CDR3 protein: CASSENVQGDEQYF
J gene: TRBJ2-7
clone size: few
V gene: TRBV10-2

CDR3 protein: CASSVGQGNTYEQYF
J gene: TRBJ2-7
clone size: few
V gene: TRBV9

CDR3 protein: CASSFKGAGATEAFF
J gene: TRBJ1-1
clone size: many
V gene: TRBV12-3/TRBV12-4

CDR3 protein: CASSIHPGVRELFF
J gene: TRBJ2-2
clone size: .
V gene: TRBV21-1

CDR3 protein: CASSLTGTDEQYF
J gene: TRBJ2-7
clone size: few
V gene: TRBV12-3/TRBV12-4

CDR3 protein: CATSTGGWDTQYF
J gene: TRBJ2-3
clone size: few
V gene: TRBV24-1

CDR3 protein: CASRLTGTDNSPLHF
J gene: TRBJ1-6
clone size: .
V gene: TRBV2

CDR3 protein: CASSFPGRAEQYF
J gene: TRBJ2-7
clone size: few
V gene: TRBV7-9

CDR3 protein: CSARDHRTSAYEQYF
J gene: TRBJ2-7
clone size: many
V gene: TRBV20-1

CDR3 protein: CASSRLTGGSATNEKLFF
J gene: TRBJ1-4
clone size: few
V gene: TRBV6-1

CDR3 protein: CAISELGSSYNEQFF
J gene: TRBJ2-1
clone size: .
V gene: TRBV10-3

CDR3 protein: CASGGERGGTDTQYF
J gene: TRBJ2-3
clone size: .
V gene: TRBV10-2

CDR3 protein: CASSSLEGFAWVHEQYF
J gene: TRBJ2-7
clone size: .
V gene: TRBV28

CDR3 protein: CASSSDLTDTQYF
J gene: TRBJ2-3
clone size: few
V gene: TRBV5-1

CDR3 protein: CASYSGGFNTGELFF
J gene: TRBJ2-2
clone size: many
V gene: TRBV12-3/TRBV12-4

CDR3 protein: CASSQGQSDRGETSAYNEQFF
J gene: TRBJ2-1
clone size: .
V gene: TRBV14

CDR3 protein: CASSYSLTGTESF
J gene: TRBJ2-7
clone size: .
V gene: TRBV6-2/TRBV6-3

CDR3 protein: CASSPSQGYTEAFF
J gene: TRBJ1-1
clone size: few
V gene: TRBV4-3

CDR3 protein: CASSLGTPSGGYYERYF
J gene: TRBJ2-7
clone size: .
V gene: TRBV7-6

CDR3 protein: CASSTPRTGELFF
J gene: TRBJ2-2
clone size: .
V gene: TRBV7-9

CDR3 protein: CASSTTRRIQPQHF
J gene: TRBJ1-5
clone size: .
V gene: TRBV6-2/TRBV6-3

CDR3 protein: CASSQDLGVTSPRQFF
J gene: TRBJ2-1
clone size: .
V gene: TRBV4-3

CDR3 protein: CASSPLAGGPVTGELFF
J gene: TRBJ2-2
clone size: .
V gene: TRBV19

CDR3 protein: CASSLGPAGNEQYF
J gene: TRBJ2-7
clone size: .
V gene: TRBV7-9

CDR3 protein: CASSQDIASGGLYEQYF
J gene: TRBJ2-7
clone size: .
V gene: TRBV4-3

CDR3 protein: CASSLGLAGSSYNEQFF
J gene: TRBJ2-1
clone size: many
V gene: TRBV28

CDR3 protein: CASSLVIAEGGTDTQYF
J gene: TRBJ2-3
clone size: few
V gene: TRBV7-8

CDR3 protein: CSVGGQGYEQYF
J gene: TRBJ2-7
clone size: many
V gene: TRBV29-1

CDR3 protein: CASSSRGYGYTF
J gene: TRBJ1-2
clone size: few
V gene: TRBV7-9

CDR3 protein: CSARPGQESTDTQYF
J gene: TRBJ2-3
clone size: many
V gene: TRBV20-1

CDR3 protein: CASSPGQTANTGELFF
J gene: TRBJ2-2
clone size: many
V gene: TRBV5-1

CDR3 protein: CASSFGAEYEQYF
J gene: TRBJ2-7
clone size: .
V gene: TRBV12-3/TRBV12-4

CDR3 protein: CASNPGQGRYNEQFF
J gene: TRBJ2-1
clone size: few
V gene: TRBV9

CDR3 protein: CASSQATGGLYNEQFF
J gene: TRBJ2-1
clone size: .
V gene: TRBV4-3

CDR3 protein: CASSRSSGNTIYF
J gene: TRBJ1-3
clone size: many
V gene: TRBV12-3/TRBV12-4

CDR3 protein: CSVEWGTGVGYTF
J gene: TRBJ1-2
clone size: .
V gene: TRBV29-1

CDR3 protein: CASSVGPGTGGYEQYF
J gene: TRBJ2-7
clone size: .
V gene: TRBV9

CDR3 protein: CASSLTDNYGYSF
J gene: TRBJ1-2
clone size: .
V gene: TRBV11-2